Described below is a single TCR beta chain sequence and its context. Its specificity is not known. These data come from a study of T cell repertoires in cytomegalovirus infection. Study-level information: An indication of both CMV infection and matching HLA type came from public TCR beta signatures.

TCRdb passed the reads through MiXCR, listing each CDR3 protein once. The table lists about 830,000 distinct CDR3 sequences, approximately 29% of them singletons. V lost 5 bases and J lost 4; bases outside the gene matches: 6. This CDR3 region has 15 residues. Germline CDR1 reads KGHDR; CDR2 reads SFDVKD. The receptor was derived from a human donor in good health (CMV status not recorded). Some clones in this sample may be carry-over from other donors' samples. The chain combines TRBV24-1 with TRBJ2-1, with 8 bases fitting TRBD1. This specimen consisted of cultured CD8+ T cells from PBMCs, obtained from culture after CMV antigen stimulation. The CDR3 is CATSVQGALYNEQFF. The CDR3 DNA reads TGTGCCACCAGTGTCCAGGGGGCTCTGTACAATGAGCAGTTCTTC.